This paragraph covers one T cell receptor beta chain sequence. What it recognizes is unknown. The entry originates in a study of tumor-infiltrating lymphocytes in localized non-small cell lung cancer. Study at large: The cohort mixed smokers and never-smokers, several histologies, and some post-neoadjuvant-chemotherapy samples. Resected tumor was paired with non-adjacent uninvolved lung from the same patient. Overall study results and limits: TCR sequencing covered a subset of patients with enough tissue. T-cell fraction did not differ between immunotypes IM1 and IM2.

Repertoires were generated with immunoSEQ multiplex PCR, while TCRdb's copy carries only in-frame clones and drops some. The data show 12,000 or so clones, approximately 65% seen once. V was pared by 5 bases and J by 4 bases, with 3 bases of the junction left unmatched. This CDR3 contains 14 residues. Germline CDR1 is SGHVS and CDR2 is FQNEAQ. The sequenced sample consisted of uninvolved lung tissue not adjacent to the tumor. The receptor was derived from a human donor with non-small cell lung cancer. The V and J genes are TRBV7-8 and TRBJ1-5, with 9 bases fitting TRBD1. CDR3: CASSPGTGNQPQHF. In DNA form, the CDR3 reads TGTGCCAGCAGCCCCGGGACAGGGAATCAGCCCCAGCATTTT. Filled out from reference TRBV7-8 and TRBJ1-5, the complete variable domain reads GAGVSQSPRYKVAKRGQDVALRCDPISGHVSLFWYQQALGQGPEFLTYFQNEAQLDKSGLPSDRFFAERPEGSVSTLKIQRTQQEDSAVYLCASSPGTGNQPQHFGDGTRLSIL.